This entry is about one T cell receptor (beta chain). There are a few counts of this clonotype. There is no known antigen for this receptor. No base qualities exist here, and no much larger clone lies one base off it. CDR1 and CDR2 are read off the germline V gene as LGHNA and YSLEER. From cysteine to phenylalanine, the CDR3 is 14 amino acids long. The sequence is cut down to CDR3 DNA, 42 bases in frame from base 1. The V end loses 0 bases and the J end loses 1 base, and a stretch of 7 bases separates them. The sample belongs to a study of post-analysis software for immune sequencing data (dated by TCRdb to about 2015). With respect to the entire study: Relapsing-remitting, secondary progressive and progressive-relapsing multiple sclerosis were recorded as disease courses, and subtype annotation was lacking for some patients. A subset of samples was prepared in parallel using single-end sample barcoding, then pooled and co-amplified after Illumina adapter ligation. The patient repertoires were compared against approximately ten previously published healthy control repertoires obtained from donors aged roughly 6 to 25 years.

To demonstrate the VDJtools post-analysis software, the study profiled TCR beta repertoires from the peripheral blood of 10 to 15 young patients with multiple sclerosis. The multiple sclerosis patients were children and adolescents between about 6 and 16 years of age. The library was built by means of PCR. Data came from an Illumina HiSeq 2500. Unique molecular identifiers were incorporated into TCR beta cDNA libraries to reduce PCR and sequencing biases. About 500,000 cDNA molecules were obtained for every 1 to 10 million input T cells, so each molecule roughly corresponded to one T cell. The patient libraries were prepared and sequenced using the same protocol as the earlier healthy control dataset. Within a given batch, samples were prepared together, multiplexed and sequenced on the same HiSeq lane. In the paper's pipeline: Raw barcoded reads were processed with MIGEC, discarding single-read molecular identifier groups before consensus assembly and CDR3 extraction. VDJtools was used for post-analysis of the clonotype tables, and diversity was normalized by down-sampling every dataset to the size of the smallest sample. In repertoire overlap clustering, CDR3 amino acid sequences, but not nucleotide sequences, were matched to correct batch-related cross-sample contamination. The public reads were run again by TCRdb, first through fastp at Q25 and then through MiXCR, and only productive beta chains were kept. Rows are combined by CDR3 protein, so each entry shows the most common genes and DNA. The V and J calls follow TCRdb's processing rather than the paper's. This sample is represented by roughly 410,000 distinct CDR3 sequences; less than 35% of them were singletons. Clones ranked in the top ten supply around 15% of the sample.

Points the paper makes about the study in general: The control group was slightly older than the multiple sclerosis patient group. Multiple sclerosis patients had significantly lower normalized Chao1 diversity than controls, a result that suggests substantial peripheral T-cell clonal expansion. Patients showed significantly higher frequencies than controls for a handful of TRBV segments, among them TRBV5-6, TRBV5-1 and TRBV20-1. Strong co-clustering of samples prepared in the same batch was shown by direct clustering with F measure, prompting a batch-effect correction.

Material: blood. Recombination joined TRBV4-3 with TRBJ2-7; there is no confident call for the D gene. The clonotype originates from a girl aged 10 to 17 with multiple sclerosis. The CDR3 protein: CASSQDVGSYEQYF. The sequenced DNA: TGCGCCAGCAGCCAAGATGTGGGGTCCTACGAGCAGTACTTC.